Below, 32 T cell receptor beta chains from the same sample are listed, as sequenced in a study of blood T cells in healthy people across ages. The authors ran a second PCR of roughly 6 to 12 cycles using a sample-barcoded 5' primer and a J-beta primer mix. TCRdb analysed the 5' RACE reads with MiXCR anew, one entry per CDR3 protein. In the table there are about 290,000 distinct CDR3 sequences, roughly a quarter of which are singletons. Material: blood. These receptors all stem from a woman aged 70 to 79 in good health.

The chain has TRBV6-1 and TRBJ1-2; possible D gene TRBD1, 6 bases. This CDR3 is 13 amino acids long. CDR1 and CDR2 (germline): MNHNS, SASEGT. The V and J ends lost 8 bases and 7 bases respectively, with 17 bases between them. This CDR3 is CASQRKGGGGYTF. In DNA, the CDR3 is TGTGCCAGCCAGAGGAAGGGGGGGGGTGGCTACACCTTC.

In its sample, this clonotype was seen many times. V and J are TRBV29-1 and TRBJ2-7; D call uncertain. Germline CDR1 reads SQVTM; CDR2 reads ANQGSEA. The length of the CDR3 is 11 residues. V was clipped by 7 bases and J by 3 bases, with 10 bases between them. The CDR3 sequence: CSATGHYEQYF. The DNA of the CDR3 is TGCAGCGCCACCGGGCACTACGAGCAGTACTTC.

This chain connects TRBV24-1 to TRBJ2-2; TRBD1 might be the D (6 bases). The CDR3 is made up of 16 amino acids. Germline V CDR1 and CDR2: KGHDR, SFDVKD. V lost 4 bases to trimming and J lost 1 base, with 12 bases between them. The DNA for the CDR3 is TGTGCCACCAGTGACACAACAGGGAGGAACACCGGGGAGCTGTTTTTT. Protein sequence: CATSDTTGRNTGELFF.

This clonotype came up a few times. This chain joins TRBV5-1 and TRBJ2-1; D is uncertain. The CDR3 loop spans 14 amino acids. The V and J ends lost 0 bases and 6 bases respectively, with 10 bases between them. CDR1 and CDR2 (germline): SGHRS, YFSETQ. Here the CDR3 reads CASSLEARSNEQFF. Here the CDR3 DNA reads TGCGCCAGCAGCTTGGAGGCCCGATCCAATGAGCAGTTCTTC.

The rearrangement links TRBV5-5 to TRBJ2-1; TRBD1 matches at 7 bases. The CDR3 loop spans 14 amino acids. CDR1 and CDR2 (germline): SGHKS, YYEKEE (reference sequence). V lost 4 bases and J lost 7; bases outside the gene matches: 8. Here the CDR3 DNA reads TGTGCCAGCAGCCCTGGACAGGTTGGAAATGAGCAGTTCTTC. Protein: CASSPGQVGNEQFF.

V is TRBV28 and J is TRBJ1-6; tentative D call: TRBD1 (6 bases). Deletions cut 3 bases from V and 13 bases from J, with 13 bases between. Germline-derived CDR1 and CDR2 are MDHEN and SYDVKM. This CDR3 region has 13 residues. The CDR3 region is CASSLGAPRPLHF. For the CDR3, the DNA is TGTGCCAGCAGTTTGGGGGCGCCGAGGCCCCTCCACTTT. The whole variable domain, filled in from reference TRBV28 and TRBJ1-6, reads DVKVTQSSRYLVKRTGEKVFLECVQDMDHENMFWYRQDPGLGLRLIYFSYDVKMKEKGDIPEGYSVSREKKERFSLILESASTNQTSMYLCASSLGAPRPLHFGNGTRLTVT.

The CDR3 reads CASSQMRGLGNEQFF. CDR3 DNA sequence: TGTGCCAGCAGCCAAATGAGGGGGCTAGGGAATGAGCAGTTCTTC. The chain links TRBV14 to TRBJ2-1; 7 nucleotides agree with TRBD1. V was pared by 2 bases and J by 7 bases, with 8 bases of the junction left unmatched. This CDR3 spans 15 amino acids. Per germline, CDR1 SGHDN and CDR2 FVKESK.

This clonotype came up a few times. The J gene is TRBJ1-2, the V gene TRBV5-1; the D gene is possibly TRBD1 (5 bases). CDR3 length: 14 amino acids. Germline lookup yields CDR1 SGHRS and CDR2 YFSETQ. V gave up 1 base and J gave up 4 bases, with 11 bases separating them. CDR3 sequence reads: CASSLSSGGYGYTF. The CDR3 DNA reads TGCGCCAGCAGCTTGTCTTCGGGGGGCTATGGCTACACCTTC.

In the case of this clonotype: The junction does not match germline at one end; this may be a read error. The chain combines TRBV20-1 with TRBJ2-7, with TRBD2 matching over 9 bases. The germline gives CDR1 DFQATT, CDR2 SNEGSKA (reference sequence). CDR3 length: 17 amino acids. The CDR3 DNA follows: TGCAGTACTAGAGATAAACGGGGGGCTAGCGGGGCCTACGAGCAGTACTTC. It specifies CSTRDKRGASGAYEQYF.

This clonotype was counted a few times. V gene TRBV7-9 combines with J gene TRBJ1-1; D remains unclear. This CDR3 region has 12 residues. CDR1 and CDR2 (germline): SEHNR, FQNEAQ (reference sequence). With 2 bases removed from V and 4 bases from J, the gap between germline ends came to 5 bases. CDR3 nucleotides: TGTGCCAGCAGCTTAAAGGGCACTGAAGCTTTCTTT. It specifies CASSLKGTEAFF.

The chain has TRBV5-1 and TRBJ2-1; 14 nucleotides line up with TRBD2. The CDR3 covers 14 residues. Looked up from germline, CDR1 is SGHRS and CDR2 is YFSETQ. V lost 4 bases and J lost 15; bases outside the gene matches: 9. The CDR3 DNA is TGCGCCAGCAGCGCGGGACTAGCGGGAGTGCAGTCGTTCTTC. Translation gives CASSAGLAGVQSFF.

CDR3 sequence: CASSFAWGGNSPLHF. CDR3 nucleotide sequence: TGTGCCAGCAGCTTCGCGTGGGGGGGGAATTCACCCCTCCACTTT. J is TRBJ1-6 and V is TRBV7-9; possibly TRBD1 for D (5 bases). CDR3 length: 15 residues. V shed 3 bases and J shed 7 bases, with 13 bases lying between them. Germline V gene lookup returns CDR1 SEHNR and CDR2 FQNEAQ (reference sequence). Variable domain in full (rest from reference TRBV7-9 and TRBJ1-6): DTGVSQNPRHKITKRGQNVTFRCDPISEHNRLYWYRQTLGQGPEFLTYFQNEAQLEKSRLLSDRFSAERPKGSFSTLEIQRTEQGDSAMYLCASSFAWGGNSPLHFGNGTRLTVT.

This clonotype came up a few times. The CDR3 reads CSAAPPGLGIETQYF. The CDR3 DNA reads TGCAGTGCTGCTCCCCCGGGACTTGGCATCGAGACCCAGTACTTC. The J gene is TRBJ2-5, the V gene TRBV20-1; maybe TRBD2 (6 bases). The CDR3 is 15 residues long. Germline V gene sequence: CDR1 DFQATT, CDR2 SNEGSKA (reference sequence). V gave up 5 bases and J gave up 5 bases, with 21 bases separating them.

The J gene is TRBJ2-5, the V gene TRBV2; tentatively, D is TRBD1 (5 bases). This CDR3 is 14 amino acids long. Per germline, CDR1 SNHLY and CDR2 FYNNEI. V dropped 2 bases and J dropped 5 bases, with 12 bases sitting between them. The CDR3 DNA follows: TGTGCCAGCAGTGAACAGGGAACTTGGGAGACCCAGTACTTC. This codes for CASSEQGTWETQYF.

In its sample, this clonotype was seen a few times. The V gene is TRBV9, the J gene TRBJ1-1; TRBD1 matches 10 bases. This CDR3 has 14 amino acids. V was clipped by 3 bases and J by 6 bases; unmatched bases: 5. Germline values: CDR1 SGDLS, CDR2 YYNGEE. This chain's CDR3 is CASSARDRGSEAFF. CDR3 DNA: TGTGCCAGCAGCGCCCGGGACAGGGGCTCTGAAGCTTTCTTT.

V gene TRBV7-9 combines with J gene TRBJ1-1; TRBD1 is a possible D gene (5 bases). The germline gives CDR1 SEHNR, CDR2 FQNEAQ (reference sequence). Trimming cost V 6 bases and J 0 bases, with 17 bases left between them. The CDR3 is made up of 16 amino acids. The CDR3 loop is CASSRNPQALNTEAFF. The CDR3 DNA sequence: TGTGCCAGCAGTCGAAATCCACAGGCATTGAACACTGAAGCTTTCTTT.

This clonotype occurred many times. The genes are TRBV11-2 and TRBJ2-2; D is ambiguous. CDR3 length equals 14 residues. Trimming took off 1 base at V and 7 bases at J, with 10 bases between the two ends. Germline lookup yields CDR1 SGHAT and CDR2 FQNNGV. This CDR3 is CASSLGEGLGELFF. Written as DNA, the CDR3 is TGTGCCAGCAGCTTAGGGGAAGGTCTCGGGGAGCTGTTTTTT. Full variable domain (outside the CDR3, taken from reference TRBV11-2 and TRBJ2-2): EAGVAQSPRYKIIEKRQSVAFWCNPISGHATLYWYQQILGQGPKLLIQFQNNGVVDDSQLPKDRFSAERLKGVDSTLKIQPAKLEDSAVYLCASSLGEGLGELFFGEGSRLTVL.

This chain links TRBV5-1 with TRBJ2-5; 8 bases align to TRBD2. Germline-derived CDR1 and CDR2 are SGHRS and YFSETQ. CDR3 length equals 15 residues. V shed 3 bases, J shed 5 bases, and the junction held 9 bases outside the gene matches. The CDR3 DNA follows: TGCGCCAGCAGCTCCCGCTTAGCGGGGTGGGAGACCCAGTACTTC. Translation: CASSSRLAGWETQYF.

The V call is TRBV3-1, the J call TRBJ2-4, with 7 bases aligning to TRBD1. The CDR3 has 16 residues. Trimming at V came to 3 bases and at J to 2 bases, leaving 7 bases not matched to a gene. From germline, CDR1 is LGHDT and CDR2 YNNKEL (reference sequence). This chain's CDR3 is CASSQLLTGPKNIQYF. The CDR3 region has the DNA TGTGCCAGCAGCCAGCTTTTGACAGGGCCCAAAAACATTCAGTACTTC.

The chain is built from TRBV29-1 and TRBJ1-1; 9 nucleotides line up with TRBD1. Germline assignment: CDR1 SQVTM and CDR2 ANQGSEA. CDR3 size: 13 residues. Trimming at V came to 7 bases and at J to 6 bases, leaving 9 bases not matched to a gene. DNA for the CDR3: TGCAGCGCCGGAGGGACAGGGTTCGCTGAAGCTTTCTTT. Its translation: CSAGGTGFAEAFF.

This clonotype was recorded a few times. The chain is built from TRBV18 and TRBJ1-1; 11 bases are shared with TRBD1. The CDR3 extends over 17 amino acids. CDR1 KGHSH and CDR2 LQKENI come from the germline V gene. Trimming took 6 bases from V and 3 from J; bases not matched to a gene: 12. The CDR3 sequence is CASSQVVTGQGDTEAFF. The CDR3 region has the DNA TGTGCCAGCTCCCAGGTGGTAACGGGACAGGGGGACACTGAAGCTTTCTTT.

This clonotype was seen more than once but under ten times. CDR3 bases: TGTGCCAGCAGTTCCGGGTGGTCCTACGAGCAGTACTTC. Translated, it gives CASSSGWSYEQYF. V is TRBV6-5 and J is TRBJ2-7; D is unresolved. Trimming left V 4 bases short and J 1 base short, with 8 bases between. CDR1 is MNHEY and CDR2 is SVGAGI in the germline V gene. This CDR3 has 13 amino acids.

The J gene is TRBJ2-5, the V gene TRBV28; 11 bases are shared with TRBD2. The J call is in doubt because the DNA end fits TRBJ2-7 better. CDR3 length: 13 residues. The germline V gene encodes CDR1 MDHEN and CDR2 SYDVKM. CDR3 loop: CASIASGRSEQYF. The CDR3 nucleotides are TGTGCCAGCATCGCTAGCGGGAGGAGCGAGCAGTACTTC.

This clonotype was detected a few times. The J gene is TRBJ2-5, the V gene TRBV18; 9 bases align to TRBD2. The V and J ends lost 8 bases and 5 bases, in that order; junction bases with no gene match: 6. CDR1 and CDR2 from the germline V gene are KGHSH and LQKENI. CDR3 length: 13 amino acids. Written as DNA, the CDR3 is TGTGCCAGCCACGAAACTAGCGGGGAGACCCAGTACTTC. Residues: CASHETSGETQYF.

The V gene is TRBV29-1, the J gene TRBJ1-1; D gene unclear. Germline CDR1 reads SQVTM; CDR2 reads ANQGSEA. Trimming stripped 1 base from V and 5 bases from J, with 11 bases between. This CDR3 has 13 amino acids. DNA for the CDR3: TGCAGCGTTGAAGCGGCCCTTGGGACTGAAGCTTTCTTT. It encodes CSVEAALGTEAFF.

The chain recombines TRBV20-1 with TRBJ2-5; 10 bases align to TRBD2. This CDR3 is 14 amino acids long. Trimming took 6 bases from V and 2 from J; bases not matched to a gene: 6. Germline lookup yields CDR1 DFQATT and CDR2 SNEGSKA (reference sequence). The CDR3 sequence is CSAITGLAQETQYF. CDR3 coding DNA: TGCAGTGCAATAACGGGACTAGCGCAAGAGACCCAGTACTTC.

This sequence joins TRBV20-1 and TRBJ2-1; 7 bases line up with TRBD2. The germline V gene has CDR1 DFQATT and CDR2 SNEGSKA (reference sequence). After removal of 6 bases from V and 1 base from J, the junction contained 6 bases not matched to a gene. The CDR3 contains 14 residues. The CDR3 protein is CSARLASSYNEQFF. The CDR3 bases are TGCAGTGCGCGACTAGCTTCTTCCTACAATGAGCAGTTCTTC.

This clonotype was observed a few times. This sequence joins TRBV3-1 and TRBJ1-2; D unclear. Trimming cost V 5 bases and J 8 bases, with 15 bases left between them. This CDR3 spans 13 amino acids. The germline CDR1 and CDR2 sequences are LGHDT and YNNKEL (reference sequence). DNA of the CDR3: TGTGCCAGCAGCAAAGGGTCTACGGGCGGCTACACCTTC. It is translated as CASSKGSTGGYTF.

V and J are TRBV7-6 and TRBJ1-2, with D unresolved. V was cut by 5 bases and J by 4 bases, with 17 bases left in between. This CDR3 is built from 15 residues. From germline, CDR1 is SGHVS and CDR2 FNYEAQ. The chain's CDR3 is CASSPLTLTRYGYTF. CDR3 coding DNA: TGTGCCAGCAGCCCCCTAACTCTCACTCGCTATGGCTACACCTTC.

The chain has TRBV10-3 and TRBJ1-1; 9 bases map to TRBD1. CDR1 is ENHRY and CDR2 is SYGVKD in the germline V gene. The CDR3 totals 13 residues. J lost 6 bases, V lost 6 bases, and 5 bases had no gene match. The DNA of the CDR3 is TGTGCCATCAGGGGACAGGGAAATCCTGAAGCTTTCTTT. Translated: CAIRGQGNPEAFF.

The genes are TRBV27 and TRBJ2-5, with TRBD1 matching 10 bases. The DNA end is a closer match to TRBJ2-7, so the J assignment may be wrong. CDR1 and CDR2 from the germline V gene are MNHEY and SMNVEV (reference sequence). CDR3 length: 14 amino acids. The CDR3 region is CASSTGTGVGEQYF. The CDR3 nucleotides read TGTGCCAGCAGTACCGGGACAGGGGTAGGCGAGCAGTACTTC.

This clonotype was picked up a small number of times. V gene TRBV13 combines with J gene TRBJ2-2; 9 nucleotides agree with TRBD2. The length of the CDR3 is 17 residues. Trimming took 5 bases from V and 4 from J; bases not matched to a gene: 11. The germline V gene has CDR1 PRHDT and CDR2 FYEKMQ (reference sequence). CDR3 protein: CASSRISLAGPTGELFF. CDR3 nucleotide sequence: TGTGCCAGCAGCCGAATTAGTCTAGCGGGGCCCACCGGGGAGCTGTTTTTT.